The entry below describes one T cell receptor beta chain. This entry is derived from a study of blood T cell repertoires in COVID-19. Study-level background: From the United States, Italy and Spain came samples of acute and convalescent COVID-19.

In the source study's methods: The assay estimated nucleated cells by amplifying reference gene primers. Method: immunoSEQ multiplex PCR; TCRdb's copy keeps in-frame clones and lacks some. V and J calls and clone size are those listed in that table; D and trimming were worked out from the DNA. This table holds 300,000 to 400,000 clones, over 70% found once. Specimen: peripheral blood. The clonotype originates from a woman in her forties or fifties with COVID-19, enrolled during active disease.

For the CDR3, the DNA is TGTGCCAGCAGCCCAAGAACTGTGGTCGGGGCCAAAAACATTCAGTACTTC. This encodes CASSPRTVVGAKNIQYF. The genes are TRBV14 and TRBJ2-4, with unresolved D. The CDR3 extends over 17 amino acids. Trimming cost V 4 bases and J 1 base, with 17 bases left between them. Per the germline V gene, CDR1 is SGHDN and CDR2 is FVKESK.